This T cell receptor beta chain was found in a study of response to subunit inactivated influenza vaccine. MiXCR was run by TCRdb on the RT-PCR reads, yielding one entry per CDR3 protein. The sample carries around 650,000 distinct CDR3 sequences, 15% to 19% recorded once. Germline CDR1 DFQATT, CDR2 SNEGSKA (reference sequence). Trimming cost V 4 bases and J 1 base, with 10 bases left between them. The CDR3 length is 13 residues. This clonotype was found a few times. The antigen is unknown. General study points: After each seasonal influenza vaccination, few new T cells are recruited, the authors suggested.

Sequencing was performed on PBMCs from blood, taken 11 to 12 days after vaccination. V and J are TRBV20-1 and TRBJ2-5; D is perhaps TRBD2 (5 bases). This TCR was sampled from a man aged 45-65 years who received an inactivated influenza vaccine. The CDR3 loop is CSATRTVQETQYF. CDR3 nucleotide sequence: TGCAGTGCTACACGGACTGTCCAAGAGACCCAGTACTTC.